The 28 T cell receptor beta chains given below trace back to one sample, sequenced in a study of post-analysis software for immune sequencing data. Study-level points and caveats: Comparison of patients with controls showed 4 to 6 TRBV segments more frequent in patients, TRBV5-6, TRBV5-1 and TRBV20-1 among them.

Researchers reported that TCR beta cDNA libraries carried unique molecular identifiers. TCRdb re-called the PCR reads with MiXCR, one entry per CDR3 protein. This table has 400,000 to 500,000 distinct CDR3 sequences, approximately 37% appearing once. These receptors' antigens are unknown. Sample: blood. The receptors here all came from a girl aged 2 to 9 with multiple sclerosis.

CDR3 in DNA: TGTGCCAGCAGCCAGGGGAGTTACGAGCAGTACTTC. Protein sequence: CASSQGSYEQYF. This chain uses TRBV28 with TRBJ2-7; TRBD1 is a possible D gene (6 bases). V gave up 6 bases and J gave up 4 bases, with 10 bases separating them. The CDR3 is 12 amino acids. From germline, CDR1 is MDHEN and CDR2 SYDVKM.

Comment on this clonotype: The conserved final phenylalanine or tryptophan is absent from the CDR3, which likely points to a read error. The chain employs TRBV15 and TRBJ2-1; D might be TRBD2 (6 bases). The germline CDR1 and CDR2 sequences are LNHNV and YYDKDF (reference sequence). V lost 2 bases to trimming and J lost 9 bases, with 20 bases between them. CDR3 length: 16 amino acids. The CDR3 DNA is TGTGCCACCAGCAGAAATCGACTAGATAGGGTGGGTGAGCAGTTCTTA. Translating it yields CATSRNRLDRVGEQFL.

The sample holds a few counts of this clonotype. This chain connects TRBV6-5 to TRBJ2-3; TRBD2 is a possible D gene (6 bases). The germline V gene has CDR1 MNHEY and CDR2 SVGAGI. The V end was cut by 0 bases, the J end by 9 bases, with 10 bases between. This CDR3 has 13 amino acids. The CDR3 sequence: CASSYSWEVTQYF. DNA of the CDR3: TGTGCCAGCAGTTACTCGTGGGAGGTAACGCAGTATTTT.

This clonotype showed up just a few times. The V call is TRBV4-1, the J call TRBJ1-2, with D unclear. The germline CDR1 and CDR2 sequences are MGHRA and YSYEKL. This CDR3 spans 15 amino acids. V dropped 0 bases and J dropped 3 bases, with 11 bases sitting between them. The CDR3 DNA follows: TGCGCCAGCAGCCAAGACCCAGGAGAAGACTATGGCTACACCTTC. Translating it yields CASSQDPGEDYGYTF.

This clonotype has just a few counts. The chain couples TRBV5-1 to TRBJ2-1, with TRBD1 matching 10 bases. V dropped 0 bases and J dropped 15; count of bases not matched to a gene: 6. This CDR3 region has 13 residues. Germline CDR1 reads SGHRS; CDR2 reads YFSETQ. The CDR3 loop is CASSLEGQGVLFF. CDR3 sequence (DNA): TGCGCCAGCAGCTTGGAAGGACAGGGGGTTCTGTTCTTC.

The CDR3 reads CSVEAGTGFNYGYTF. DNA of the CDR3: TGCAGCGTTGAGGCCGGGACAGGGTTTAACTATGGCTACACCTTC. J is TRBJ1-2 and V is TRBV29-1; 9 nucleotides match TRBD1. V lost 3 bases and J lost 1; bases outside the gene matches: 6. The length of the CDR3 is 15 residues. In germline, CDR1 is SQVTM, CDR2 ANQGSEA.

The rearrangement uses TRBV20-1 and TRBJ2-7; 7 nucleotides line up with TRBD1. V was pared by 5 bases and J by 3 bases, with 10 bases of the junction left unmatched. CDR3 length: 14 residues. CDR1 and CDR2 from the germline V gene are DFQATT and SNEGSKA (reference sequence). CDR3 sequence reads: CSAEFPGQSYEQYF. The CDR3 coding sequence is TGCAGTGCTGAATTCCCGGGACAGAGCTACGAGCAGTACTTC.

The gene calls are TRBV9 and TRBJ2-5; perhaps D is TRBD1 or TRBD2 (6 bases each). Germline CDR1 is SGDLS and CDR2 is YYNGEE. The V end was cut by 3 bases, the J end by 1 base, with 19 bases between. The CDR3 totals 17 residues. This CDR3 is CASSARGGLVLQETQYF. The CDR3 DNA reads TGTGCCAGCAGCGCAAGAGGGGGGCTAGTCCTCCAAGAGACCCAGTACTTC.

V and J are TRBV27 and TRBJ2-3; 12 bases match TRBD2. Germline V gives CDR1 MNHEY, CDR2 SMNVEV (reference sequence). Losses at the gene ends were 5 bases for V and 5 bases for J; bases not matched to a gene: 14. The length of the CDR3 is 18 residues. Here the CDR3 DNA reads TGTGCCAGCAGTCCCGCCTCAGGACTAGCGGGGAATGAAGATACGCAGTATTTT. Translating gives CASSPASGLAGNEDTQYF.

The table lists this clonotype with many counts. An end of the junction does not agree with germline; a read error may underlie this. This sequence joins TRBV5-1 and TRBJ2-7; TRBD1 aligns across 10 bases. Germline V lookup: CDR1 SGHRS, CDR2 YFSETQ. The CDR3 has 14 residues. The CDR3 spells CASSPGQGAYEQYF. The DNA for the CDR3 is TGTGCCAGCAGCCCCGGACAGGGGGCCTACGAGCAGTACTTC.

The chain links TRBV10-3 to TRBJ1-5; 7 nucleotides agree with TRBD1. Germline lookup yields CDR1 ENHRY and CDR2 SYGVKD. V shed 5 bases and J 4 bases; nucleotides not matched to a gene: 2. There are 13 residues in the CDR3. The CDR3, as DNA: TGTGCCATCAGTCGACAGGGAAATCAGCCCCAGCATTTT. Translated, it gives CAISRQGNQPQHF.

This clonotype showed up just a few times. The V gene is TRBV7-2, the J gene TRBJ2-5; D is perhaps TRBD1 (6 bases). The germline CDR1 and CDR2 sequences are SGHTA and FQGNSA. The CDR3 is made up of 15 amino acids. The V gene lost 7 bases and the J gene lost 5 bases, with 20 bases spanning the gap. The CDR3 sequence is CASNPRSGRGETQYF. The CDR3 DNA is TGTGCCAGCAACCCCCGTTCAGGCAGGGGTGAGACCCAGTACTTC.

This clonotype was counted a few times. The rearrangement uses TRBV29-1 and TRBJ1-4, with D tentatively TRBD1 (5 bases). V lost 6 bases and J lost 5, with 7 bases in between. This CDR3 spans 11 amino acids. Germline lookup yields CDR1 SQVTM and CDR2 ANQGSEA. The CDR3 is CSVTVNEKLFF. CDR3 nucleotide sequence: TGCAGCGTGACAGTGAATGAAAAACTGTTTTTT.

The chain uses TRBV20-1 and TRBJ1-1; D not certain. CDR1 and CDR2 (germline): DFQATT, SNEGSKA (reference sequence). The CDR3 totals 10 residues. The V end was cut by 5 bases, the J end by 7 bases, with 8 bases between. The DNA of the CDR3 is TGCAGTGCTCGACTTATTGAAGCTTTCTTT. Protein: CSARLIEAFF.

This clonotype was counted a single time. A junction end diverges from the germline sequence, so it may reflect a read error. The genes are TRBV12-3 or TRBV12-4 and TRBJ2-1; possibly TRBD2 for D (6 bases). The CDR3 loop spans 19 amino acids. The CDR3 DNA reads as TGTGCCGGCAGTTTAGAGTGGCGGCGGCGGGGTAGCTCCTACAATGAGCGGTTCTTC. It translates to CAGSLEWRRRGSSYNERFF.

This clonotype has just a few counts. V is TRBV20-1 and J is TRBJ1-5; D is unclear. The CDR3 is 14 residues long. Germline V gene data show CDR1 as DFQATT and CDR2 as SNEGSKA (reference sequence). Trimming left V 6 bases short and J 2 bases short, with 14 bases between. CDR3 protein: CSARTPPGNQPQHF. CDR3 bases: TGCAGTGCCCGGACTCCCCCAGGCAATCAGCCCCAGCATTTT.

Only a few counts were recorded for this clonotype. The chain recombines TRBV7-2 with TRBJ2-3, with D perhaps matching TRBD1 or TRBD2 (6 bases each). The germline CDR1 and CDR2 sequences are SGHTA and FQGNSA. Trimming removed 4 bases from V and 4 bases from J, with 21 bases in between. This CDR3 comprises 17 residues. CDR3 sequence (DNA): TGTGCCAGCAGCTATTCACCGGGACCCGGGGGCGCAGATACGCAGTATTTT. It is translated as CASSYSPGPGGADTQYF.

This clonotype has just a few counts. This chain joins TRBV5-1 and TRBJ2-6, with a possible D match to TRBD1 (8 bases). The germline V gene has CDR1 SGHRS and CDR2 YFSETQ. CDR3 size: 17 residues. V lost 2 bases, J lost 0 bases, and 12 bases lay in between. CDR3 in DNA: TGCGCCAGCAGCTTACAGGGGGGGATCTCTGGGGCCAACGTCCTGACTTTC. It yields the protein CASSLQGGISGANVLTF.

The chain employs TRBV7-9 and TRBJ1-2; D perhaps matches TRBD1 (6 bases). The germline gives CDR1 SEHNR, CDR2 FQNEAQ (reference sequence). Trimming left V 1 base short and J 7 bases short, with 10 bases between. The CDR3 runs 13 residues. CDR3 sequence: CASSLDGGLGYTF. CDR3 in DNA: TGTGCCAGCAGCTTAGATGGGGGCCTTGGCTACACCTTC.

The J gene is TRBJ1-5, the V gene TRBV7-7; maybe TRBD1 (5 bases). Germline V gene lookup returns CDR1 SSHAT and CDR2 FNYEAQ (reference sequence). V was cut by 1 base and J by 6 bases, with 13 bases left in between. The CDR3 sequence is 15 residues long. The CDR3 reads CASSLDSGYGQPQHF. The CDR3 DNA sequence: TGTGCCAGCAGCTTAGACTCAGGGTACGGTCAGCCCCAGCATTTT. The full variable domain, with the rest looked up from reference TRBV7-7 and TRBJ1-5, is GAGVSQSPRYKVTKRGQDVTLRCDPISSHATLYWYQQALGQGPEFLTYFNYEAQPDKSGLPSDRFSAERPEGSISTLTIQRTEQRDSAMYRCASSLDSGYGQPQHFGDGTRLSIL.

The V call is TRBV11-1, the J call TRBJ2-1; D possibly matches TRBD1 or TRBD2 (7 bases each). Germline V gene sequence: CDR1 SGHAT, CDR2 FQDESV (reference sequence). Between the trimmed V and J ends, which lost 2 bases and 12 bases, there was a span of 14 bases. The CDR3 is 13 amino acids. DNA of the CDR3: TGTGCCAGCAGCTTATCACAGGGGAGGGGGCAGTTCTTC. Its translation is CASSLSQGRGQFF.

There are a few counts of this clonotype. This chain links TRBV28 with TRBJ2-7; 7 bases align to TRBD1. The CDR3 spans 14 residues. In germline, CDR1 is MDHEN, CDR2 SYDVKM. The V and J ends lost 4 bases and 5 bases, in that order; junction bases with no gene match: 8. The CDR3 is CASSSHRGPNEQYF. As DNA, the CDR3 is TGTGCCAGCAGTTCACACAGGGGTCCTAACGAGCAGTACTTC.

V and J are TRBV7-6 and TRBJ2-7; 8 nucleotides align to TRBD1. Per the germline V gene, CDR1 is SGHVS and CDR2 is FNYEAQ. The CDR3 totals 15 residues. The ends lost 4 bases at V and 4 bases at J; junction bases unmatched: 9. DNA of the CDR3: TGTGCCAGCAGCTCGAATTCAGGGGGCCTTTACGAGCAGTACTTC. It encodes CASSSNSGGLYEQYF. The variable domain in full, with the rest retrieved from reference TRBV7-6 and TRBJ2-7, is GAGVSQSPRYKVTKRGQDVALRCDPISGHVSLYWYRQALGQGPEFLTYFNYEAQQDKSGLPNDRFSAERPEGSISTLTIQRTEQRDSAMYRCASSSNSGGLYEQYFGPGTRLTVT.

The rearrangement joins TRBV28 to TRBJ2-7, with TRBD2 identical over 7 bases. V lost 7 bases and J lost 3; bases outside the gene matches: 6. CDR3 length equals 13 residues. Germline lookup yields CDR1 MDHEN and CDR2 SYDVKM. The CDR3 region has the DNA TGTGCCAGCAAGGGAGTAGCGGGCTACGAGCAGTACTTC. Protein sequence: CASKGVAGYEQYF.

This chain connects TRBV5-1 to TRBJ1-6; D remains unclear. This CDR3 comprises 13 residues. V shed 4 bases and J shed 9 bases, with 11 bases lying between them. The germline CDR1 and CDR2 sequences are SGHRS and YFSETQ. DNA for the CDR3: TGCGCCAGCAGCCCCGCGCGGGGTTCACCCCTCCACTTT. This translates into CASSPARGSPLHF.

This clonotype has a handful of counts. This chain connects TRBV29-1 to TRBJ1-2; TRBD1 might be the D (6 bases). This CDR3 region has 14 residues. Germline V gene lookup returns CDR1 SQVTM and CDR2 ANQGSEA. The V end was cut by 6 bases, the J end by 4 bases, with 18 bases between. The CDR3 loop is CSVAGTYGTYGYTF. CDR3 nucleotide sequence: TGCAGCGTAGCAGGGACATATGGGACCTATGGCTACACCTTC.

DNA for the CDR3: TGTGCCAGCAGCCCCAGGACAGGAGAGAATGAAAAACTGTTTTTT. Its translation: CASSPRTGENEKLFF. The chain is built from TRBV7-9 and TRBJ1-4; 7 nucleotides align to TRBD1. In germline, CDR1 is SEHNR, CDR2 FQNEAQ (reference sequence). The CDR3 has 15 residues. V lost 5 bases to trimming and J lost 5 bases; unmatched junction nucleotides: 8.

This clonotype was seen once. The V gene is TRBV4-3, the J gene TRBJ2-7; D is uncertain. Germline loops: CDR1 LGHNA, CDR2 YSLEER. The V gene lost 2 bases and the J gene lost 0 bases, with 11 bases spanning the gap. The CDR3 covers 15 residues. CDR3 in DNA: TGCGCCAGCAGCCAAATGTGGGTCCCCTCCTACGAGCAGTACTTC. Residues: CASSQMWVPSYEQYF.